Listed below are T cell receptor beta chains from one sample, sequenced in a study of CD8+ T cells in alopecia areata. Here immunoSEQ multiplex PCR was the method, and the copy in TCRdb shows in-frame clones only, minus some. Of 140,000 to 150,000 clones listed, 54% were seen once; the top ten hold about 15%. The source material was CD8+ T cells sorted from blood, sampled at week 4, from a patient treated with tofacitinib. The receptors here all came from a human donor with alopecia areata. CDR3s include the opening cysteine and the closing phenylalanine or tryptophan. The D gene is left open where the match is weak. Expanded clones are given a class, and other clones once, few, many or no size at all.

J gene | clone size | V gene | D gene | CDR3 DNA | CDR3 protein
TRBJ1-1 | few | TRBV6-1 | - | TGTGCCAGCAGTGAATGGGAGGGATCCACTGAAGCTTTCTTT | CASSEWEGSTEAFF
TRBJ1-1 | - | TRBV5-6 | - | TGTGCCAGCAGCACGGACACGAACACTGAAGCTTTCTTT | CASSTDTNTEAFF
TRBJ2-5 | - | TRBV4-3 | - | TGCGCCAGCAGCTACAAGCGGGTTGAACAGTTCAAGACCCAGTACTTC | CASSYKRVEQFKTQYF
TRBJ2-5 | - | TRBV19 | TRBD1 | TGTGCCAGTAGTGTCGGGACAGGGGACCAAGAGACCCAGTACTTC | CASSVGTGDQETQYF
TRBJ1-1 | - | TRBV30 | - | TGTGCCTGGAGCGAAAGCCAGAACACTGAAGCTTTCTTT | CAWSESQNTEAFF
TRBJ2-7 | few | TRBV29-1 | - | TGCAGCGTTGGGGGGGACGGGACCTACGAGCAGTACTTC | CSVGGDGTYEQYF
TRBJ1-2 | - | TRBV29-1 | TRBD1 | TGCAGCGTTGACGGGCCGGACAGGGGGCTAGGCTACACCTTC | CSVDGPDRGLGYTF
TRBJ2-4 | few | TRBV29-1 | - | TGCAGCGTTGAACGTCGGGGTCCAGGTCTCGGGAACATTCAGTACTTC | CSVERRGPGLGNIQYF
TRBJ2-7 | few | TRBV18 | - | TGTGCCAGCTCACCACAGGGGAGAAGCTACGAGCAGTACTTC | CASSPQGRSYEQYF
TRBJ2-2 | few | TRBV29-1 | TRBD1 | TGCAGCGTTGAAGGGACGACAGGGGGGAACACCGGGGAGCTGTTTTTT | CSVEGTTGGNTGELFF
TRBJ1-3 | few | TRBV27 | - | TGTGCCAGCAGCCCGCTCCGAGACGCCGCCTCTGGAAACACCATATATTTT | CASSPLRDAASGNTIYF
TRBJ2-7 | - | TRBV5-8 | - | TGTGCCAGCGGGGTCTCCTACGAGCAGTACTTC | CASGVSYEQYF
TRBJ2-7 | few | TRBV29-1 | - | TGCAGCGTTGTCGGGAGCTCCTACGAGCAGTACTTC | CSVVGSSYEQYF
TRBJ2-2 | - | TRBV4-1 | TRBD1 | TGCGCCAGCAGCCAACGAGGGACAGCCAACACCGGGGAGCTGTTTTTT | CASSQRGTANTGELFF
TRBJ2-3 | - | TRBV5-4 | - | TGTGCCACCTACCGCGGAGGTACTCCGGATACGCAGTATTTT | CATYRGGTPDTQYF